This record looks at one T cell receptor delta chain sequence and its context. This clone was picked up one time. Its cognate antigen has yet to be identified. A far larger clone is only one base removed, so a read error is likely. This specimen belongs to a study of delta chains in infants with herpesvirus infections (dated by TCRdb to 2022 to 2025). Broadly, across the study: To characterize gammadelta T cell responses to primary cytomegalovirus (CMV) infection, researchers prospectively followed a birth cohort of Ugandan infants starting at birth. In infants who were infected with CMV after birth, the study searched for a public fetal Vdelta1/Vgamma8 gammadelta TCR clonotype. gammadelta TCRs were sequenced from PBMC of about 19 CMV-infected infants (one congenitally infected) and roughly eight CMV-uninfected infants with enough sample available. By approximate age, the infant blood samples fell into groups of 1.5, 4, 8 and 12 months. Belgian fetal and cord blood gammadelta TCR data that had been published previously were included solely for comparison and were not produced in this cohort.

Results and caveats for the whole study, not just this receptor: Presence of the public clonotype at levels below the detection limit might still occur in CMV-uninfected infants. The public clonotype was found only at the first time point after infection and was absent in uninfected infants and in those infected after 120 days. The frequency of the public clonotype among Vdelta1 cells appeared to be inversely correlated with age at infection and fell quickly, apparently not lasting beyond roughly two months. The public Vdelta1 clonotype was detected in about 20% of the 18 CMV-infected infants, namely three infected postnatally before 120 days of age and the congenitally infected infant. Limitations noted by the authors included a small sample size and a lack of race- or environment-matched controls, because nearly all Ugandans acquire CMV before adulthood.

Deletion took 4 bases off V and 0 bases off J, with a span of 15 bases between the germline ends. CDR1 and CDR2 are read off the germline V gene as TSWWSYY and QGS. Including the terminal cysteine and phenylalanine, the CDR3 comprises 16 residues. The only DNA kept is the CDR3, 48 bases in frame from the first base. Pregnant women getting prenatal care were recruited in Kampala, Uganda, and their infants were enrolled; maternal HIV status had to be documented. Families received weekly visits, and collection of infant clinical information, oral swabs and peripheral blood began at 6 weeks of age and continued every 4 months after that. After blood was collected in heparin tubes, PBMC were isolated using Ficoll-Paque density gradient centrifugation and then cryopreserved. Library construction relied on RT-PCR. TCR cDNA was generated by reverse transcription of PBMC RNA with SuperScript II and gamma-chain- and delta-chain-specific primers. cDNA was purified with AMPure XP beads, amplified, and indexed with Illumina adapters using the Nextera XT Index Kit. Sequencing of the gammadelta TCR libraries was done on an Illumina MiSeq using a V2 300-cycle kit. On the authors' methods: Using MiXCR v2.1.12, CDR3 sequences were assembled, and reads were mapped onto D, J and V genes obtained from GenBank. VDJtools v1.2.1 was used to analyze the repertoires of the CDR3 clonotypes. TCRdb reprocessed the public data with the CATT caller; entries with the same nucleotide sequence were combined afterwards. These V and J calls derive from TCRdb rather than the authors' analysis. The sample table shows roughly 940 delta-chain clones, and 35% are seen once. The biggest ten clones account for roughly 15% of the sample.

The input for sequencing was peripheral blood, taken at time point 1 of longitudinal follow-up. The chain joins TRDV1 to TRDJ1; TRDD3 could be the D gene, as 5 bases match. The source is a human donor who was a Ugandan infant, either HIV-exposed or HIV-unexposed (not recorded which). The CDR3 protein is CALGAILPLYTDKLIF. The nucleotide sequence is given as TGTGCTCTTGGGGCGATACTCCCCTTGTACACCGATAAACTCATCTTT.